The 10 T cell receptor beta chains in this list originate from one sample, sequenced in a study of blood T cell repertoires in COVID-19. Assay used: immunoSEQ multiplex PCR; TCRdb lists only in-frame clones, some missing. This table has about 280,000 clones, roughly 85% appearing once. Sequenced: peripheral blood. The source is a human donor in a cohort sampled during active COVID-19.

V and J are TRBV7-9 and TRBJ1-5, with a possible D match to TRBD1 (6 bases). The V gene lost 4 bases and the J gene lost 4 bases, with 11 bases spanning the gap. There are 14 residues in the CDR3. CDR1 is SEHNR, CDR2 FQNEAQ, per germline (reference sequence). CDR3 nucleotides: TGTGCCAGCAGCTCCTCGACAGGTAATCAGCCCCAGCATTTT. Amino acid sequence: CASSSSTGNQPQHF.

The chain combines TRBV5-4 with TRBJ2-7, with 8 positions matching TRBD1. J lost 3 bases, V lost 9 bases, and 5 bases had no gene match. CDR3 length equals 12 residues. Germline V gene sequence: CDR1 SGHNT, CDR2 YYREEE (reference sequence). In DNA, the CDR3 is TGTGCCACGGGACAGGATAGCTACGAGCAGTACTTC. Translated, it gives CATGQDSYEQYF. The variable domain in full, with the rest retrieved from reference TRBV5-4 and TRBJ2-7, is ETGVTQSPTHLIKTRGQQVTLRCSSQSGHNTVSWYQQALGQGPQFIFQYYREEENGRGNFPPRFSGLQFPNYSSELNVNALELDDSALYLCATGQDSYEQYFGPGTRLTVT.

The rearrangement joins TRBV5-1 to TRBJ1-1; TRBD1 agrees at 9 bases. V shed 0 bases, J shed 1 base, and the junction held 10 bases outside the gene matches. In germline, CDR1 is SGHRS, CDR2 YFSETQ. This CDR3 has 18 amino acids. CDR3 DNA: TGCGCCAGCAGCTTGGTTGGGACAGGGAGATACCCGAACACTGAAGCTTTCTTT. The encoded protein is CASSLVGTGRYPNTEAFF.

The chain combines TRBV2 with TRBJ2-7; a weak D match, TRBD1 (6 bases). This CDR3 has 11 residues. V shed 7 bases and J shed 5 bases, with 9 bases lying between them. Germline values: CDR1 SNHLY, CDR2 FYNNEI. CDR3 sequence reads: CASKGHDEQYF. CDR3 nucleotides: TGTGCCAGCAAGGGACACGACGAGCAGTACTTC. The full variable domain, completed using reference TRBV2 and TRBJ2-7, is EPEVTQTPSHQVTQMGQEVILRCVPISNHLYFYWYRQILGQKVEFLVSFYNNEISEKSEIFDDQFSVERPDGSNFTLKIRSTKLEDSAMYFCASKGHDEQYFGPGTRLTVT.

CDR3 DNA sequence: TGTGCCAGCAGCCGACAGACAGGGTCTGAAGACATTCAGTACTTC. Translated, it gives CASSRQTGSEDIQYF. The chain links TRBV5-4 to TRBJ2-4; 7 bases map to TRBD1. The CDR3 totals 15 residues. V shed 4 bases, J shed 8 bases, and the junction held 12 bases outside the gene matches. The germline V gene has CDR1 SGHNT and CDR2 YYREEE (reference sequence).

The CDR3 reads CARSLTGESYEQYF. As DNA, the CDR3 is TGTGCCAGAAGCTTAACAGGGGAAAGCTACGAGCAGTACTTC. The chain employs TRBV5-3 and TRBJ2-7, with TRBD1 matching 7 bases. TRBV5-3 is an open reading frame whose function is uncertain. Trimming removed 2 bases from V and 3 bases from J; junction bases left unmatched: 5. The CDR3 is 14 amino acids.

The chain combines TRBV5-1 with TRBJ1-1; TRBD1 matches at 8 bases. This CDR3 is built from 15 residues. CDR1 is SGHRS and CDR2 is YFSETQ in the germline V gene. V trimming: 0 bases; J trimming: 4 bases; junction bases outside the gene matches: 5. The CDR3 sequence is CASSLAPGGITEAFF. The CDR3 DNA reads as TGCGCCAGCAGCTTGGCCCCAGGGGGCATCACTGAAGCTTTCTTT.

CDR3 nucleotide sequence: TGCGCCAGCAGCCCCTTTAGTTCGAGGGCCTGGGATGAGCAGTTCTTC. It translates to CASSPFSSRAWDEQFF. The gene calls are TRBV5-1 and TRBJ2-1, with D perhaps matching TRBD2 (5 bases). V was shortened by 4 bases and J by 8 bases, with 22 bases between the two germline ends. This CDR3 is built from 16 residues. Germline V gives CDR1 SGHRS, CDR2 YFSETQ.

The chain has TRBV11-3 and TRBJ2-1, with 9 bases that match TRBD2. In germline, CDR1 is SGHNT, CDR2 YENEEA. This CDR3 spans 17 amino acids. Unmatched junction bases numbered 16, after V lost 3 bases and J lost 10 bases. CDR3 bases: TGTGCCAGCAGCTTGGAGGGGCCTAGCGGGATACAAATAGAGCAGTTCTTC. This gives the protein CASSLEGPSGIQIEQFF.

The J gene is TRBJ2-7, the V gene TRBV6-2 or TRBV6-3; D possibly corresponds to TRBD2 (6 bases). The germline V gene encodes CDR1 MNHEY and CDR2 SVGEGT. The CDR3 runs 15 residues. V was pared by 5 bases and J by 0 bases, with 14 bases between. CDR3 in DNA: TGTGCCAGCAGTCAAAGGGGAGGTCTCTCCTACGAGCAGTACTTC. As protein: CASSQRGGLSYEQYF.